These 21 T cell receptor beta chains came from one sample sequenced in a study of T cell repertoires in cytomegalovirus infection. Their target antigens are unknown. One entry per CDR3 protein results from TCRdb running MiXCR on the reads. The data show 750,000 to 900,000 distinct CDR3 sequences, with about 28% seen just once and roughly 13% held by the top ten. The material was cultured CD8+ T cells from PBMCs, obtained from culture after CMV antigen stimulation. These receptors originate from a human donor in good health (CMV status not recorded). Some clones in this sample may be carry-over from other donors' samples.

This clonotype was counted between two and nine times. The chain couples TRBV12-3 or TRBV12-4 to TRBJ1-2, with 7 bases matching TRBD1. J lost 4 bases, V lost 8 bases, and 7 bases had no gene match. The CDR3 extends over 13 amino acids. CDR3 region: CASGQGVFYGYTF. CDR3 in DNA: TGTGCCAGCGGGCAGGGGGTTTTCTATGGCTACACCTTC.

The J gene is TRBJ1-1, the V gene TRBV19; unclear D gene. The CDR3 runs 15 residues. In germline, CDR1 is LNHDA, CDR2 SQIVND (reference sequence). Deletions cut 6 bases from V and 1 base from J, with 15 bases between. The CDR3 coding sequence is TGTGCCAGTAGCCTCCCGGGTGCCCCGAACACTGAAGCTTTCTTT. This codes for CASSLPGAPNTEAFF.

The gene calls are TRBV7-9 and TRBJ2-5; 10 positions match TRBD1. The V gene's germline CDR1 is SEHNR and CDR2 FQNEAQ (reference sequence). After removal of 4 bases from V and 5 bases from J, the junction contained 7 bases not matched to a gene. The length of the CDR3 is 15 residues. The CDR3 region has the DNA TGTGCCAGCAGCTCCCGACAGGGGGCGCAGGAGACCCAGTACTTC. Protein sequence: CASSSRQGAQETQYF.

Notes on this clonotype: One end of the junction is discordant with germline, which a read error may explain. V and J are TRBV7-7 and TRBJ2-1, with 9 bases aligning to TRBD2. The CDR3 is made up of 17 amino acids. Germline CDR1 reads SSHAT; CDR2 reads FNYEAQ (reference sequence). Written as DNA, the CDR3 is TGTGCTAGCACCAAAGGGGTAGGGCTAGCGGGGTTCGATGAGCAGTTCTTC. Its protein product is CASTKGVGLAGFDEQFF. Combining the CDR3 with reference TRBV7-7 and TRBJ2-1 gives the whole variable domain GAGVSQSPRYKVTKRGQDVTLRCDPISSHATLYWYQQALGQGPEFLTYFNYEAQPDKSGLPSDRFSAERPEGSISTLTIQRTEQRDSAMYRCASTKGVGLAGFDEQFFGPGTRLTVL.

The V gene is TRBV29-1, the J gene TRBJ1-1; 11 nucleotides line up with TRBD1. Germline V gene sequence: CDR1 SQVTM, CDR2 ANQGSEA. J gave up 5 bases and V 7 bases, and 9 bases lay outside the gene matches. This CDR3 is built from 14 residues. CDR3 region: CSGTGGTGGTEAFF. The CDR3 region has the DNA TGCAGCGGGACAGGGGGCACGGGTGGGACTGAAGCTTTCTTT.

The chain recombines TRBV9 with TRBJ2-7, with D possibly being TRBD1 or TRBD2 (5 bases each). CDR1 and CDR2 from the germline V gene are SGDLS and YYNGEE. The CDR3 has 15 amino acids. Trimming shortened V by 3 bases and J by 7 bases, and 20 bases separated the two germline ends. The CDR3 DNA reads as TGTGCCAGCAGCGCCGATGGGGGAAGGACGCTTGAGCAGTACTTC. This gives the protein CASSADGGRTLEQYF.

The chain links TRBV19 to TRBJ1-5, with D possibly being TRBD1 (6 bases). Trimming took off 4 bases at V and 5 bases at J, with 15 bases between the two ends. Per the germline V gene, CDR1 is LNHDA and CDR2 is SQIVND (reference sequence). CDR3 length: 15 residues. In DNA form, the CDR3 reads TGTGCCAGTAGTACCCGGGACACGGACGATCAGCCCCAGCATTTT. Translation gives CASSTRDTDDQPQHF.

Note on this clonotype: A much more abundant neighbour one base away suggests this may be a read error. This chain's CDR3 is CVSSPGEGKWELFF. In nucleotides, the CDR3 is TGTGTCAGCAGCCCAGGGGAAGGGAAGTGGGAGCTGTTTTTT. The chain is built from TRBV7-3 and TRBJ2-2, with a tentative D call TRBD1 (6 bases). CDR3 length equals 14 residues. Germline CDR1 is SGHTA and CDR2 is FQGTGA.

This clonotype was counted a few times. This chain uses TRBV5-4 with TRBJ1-2; D ambiguous. There are 14 residues in the CDR3. V lost 4 bases and J 8 bases, leaving 18 bases between the germline ends. Germline loops: CDR1 SGHNT, CDR2 YYREEE (reference sequence). The CDR3 protein is CASSPWTTTGGYTF. The CDR3, as DNA: TGTGCCAGCAGCCCCTGGACCACGACGGGGGGCTACACCTTC.

The rearrangement links TRBV6-6 to TRBJ2-1; D is uncertain. Germline CDR1 and CDR2: MNHNY and SVGAGI (reference sequence). The CDR3 is made up of 17 amino acids. The V end was cut by 0 bases, the J end by 0 bases, with 12 bases between. CDR3 DNA sequence: TGTGCCAGCAGTTACTCGAGTAGCCCCAGCTCCTACAATGAGCAGTTCTTC. This gives the protein CASSYSSSPSSYNEQFF.

V is TRBV7-9 and J is TRBJ2-7; TRBD2 aligns across 8 bases. The CDR3 extends over 17 amino acids. V was pared by 2 bases and J by 4 bases, with 13 bases of the junction left unmatched. Germline V CDR1 and CDR2: SEHNR, FQNEAQ (reference sequence). CDR3 in amino acids: CASSLIGGTRRGYEQYF. The DNA of the CDR3 is TGTGCCAGCAGCTTAATAGGGGGGACTAGAAGAGGGTACGAGCAGTACTTC.

The chain uses TRBV2 and TRBJ1-4, with TRBD1 as a possible D gene (5 bases). V gave up 8 bases and J gave up 3 bases, with 16 bases separating them. CDR1 is SNHLY and CDR2 is FYNNEI in the germline V gene. The CDR3 contains 15 residues. This CDR3 reads CASQGYSDPNEKLFF. The CDR3 DNA reads TGTGCCAGCCAGGGATACAGTGATCCTAATGAAAAACTGTTTTTT.

The chain is built from TRBV7-9 and TRBJ1-6; 7 bases are a match to TRBD1. The V gene's germline CDR1 is SEHNR and CDR2 FQNEAQ (reference sequence). Losses at the gene ends were 5 bases for V and 10 bases for J; bases not matched to a gene: 8. The CDR3 spans 14 residues. As DNA, the CDR3 is TGTGCCAGCAGCAACAGGGGTTTAGGATCACCCCTCCACTTT. Encoded protein: CASSNRGLGSPLHF.

The genes are TRBV4-3 and TRBJ1-2, with 9 bases identical to TRBD1. The CDR3 has 16 residues. In germline, CDR1 is LGHNA, CDR2 YSLEER. The V and J ends lost 0 bases and 5 bases, in that order; junction bases with no gene match: 7. The CDR3 sequence is CASSQDPQGAGYGYTF. The CDR3 DNA reads as TGCGCCAGCAGCCAAGACCCACAGGGGGCAGGTTATGGCTACACCTTC.

J is TRBJ2-2 and V is TRBV4-1, with TRBD1 as a possible D gene (6 bases). V was clipped by 2 bases and J by 1 base, with 14 bases between them. The CDR3 extends over 17 amino acids. CDR1 and CDR2 from the germline V gene are MGHRA and YSYEKL. The DNA for the CDR3 is TGCGCCAGCAGCCAACTAACCGGGACAATGAACACCGGGGAGCTGTTTTTT. Protein product: CASSQLTGTMNTGELFF.

The gene calls are TRBV6-8 and TRBJ2-7; unclear D gene. Deletions cut 3 bases from V and 2 bases from J, with 11 bases between. Germline V lookup: CDR1 MNHGY, CDR2 SAAAGT. The CDR3 sequence is 14 residues long. The DNA of the CDR3 is TGTGCCAGCAGTTATGCGTCCGGGCCCTACGAGCAGTACTTC. It is translated as CASSYASGPYEQYF.

This clonotype occurred once. This rearrangement joins TRBV20-1 to TRBJ1-5; D remains ambiguous. The CDR3 contains 18 residues. V lost 4 bases, J lost 7 bases, and 29 bases lay in between. The germline gives CDR1 DFQATT, CDR2 SNEGSKA (reference sequence). The DNA of the CDR3 is TGCAGTGCTAACAACGTACTCTGGAAAACGACTTGGTCACAGCCCCAGCATTTT. Translated, it gives CSANNVLWKTTWSQPQHF.

This clonotype was found many times. The chain couples TRBV7-8 to TRBJ1-5; D might be TRBD1 (6 bases). V was trimmed by 0 bases and J by 3 bases, leaving 9 bases between them. This CDR3 comprises 15 residues. CDR1 SGHVS and CDR2 FQNEAQ come from the germline V gene. The CDR3, as DNA: TGTGCCAGCAGCTTAGCGGACAGCTCCAATCAGCCCCAGCATTTT. It is translated as CASSLADSSNQPQHF.

The gene calls are TRBV19 and TRBJ2-1, with a possible D match to TRBD2 (6 bases). The CDR3 runs to 12 residues. Trimming took 3 bases from V and 8 from J, leaving 8 bases between them. Germline CDR1 LNHDA, CDR2 SQIVND (reference sequence). For the CDR3, the DNA is TGTGCCAGTAGTATGGGGGGTCATGAGCAGTTCTTC. This codes for CASSMGGHEQFF.

The table lists this clonotype with a count of one. A much larger clone differs from this one at a single base, so this may be a read error. V is TRBV7-2 and J is TRBJ2-3, with 7 bases matching TRBD1. Germline loops: CDR1 SGHTA, CDR2 FQGNSA. V dropped 4 bases and J dropped 3; count of bases not matched to a gene: 7. The CDR3 sequence is 15 residues long. The CDR3: CASSSSGQITDTQYF. The CDR3 DNA reads as TGTGCCAGCAGCTCGTCGGGACAGATAACAGATACGCAGTATTTT.

The genes are TRBV5-4 and TRBJ2-7; D is undetermined. Germline CDR1 and CDR2: SGHNT and YYREEE (reference sequence). The CDR3 runs 14 residues. Trimming removed 0 bases from V and 2 bases from J, with 9 bases in between. CDR3 protein: CASSLELTAYEQYF. CDR3 sequence (DNA): TGTGCCAGCAGCTTGGAATTAACAGCCTACGAGCAGTACTTC.